This T cell receptor (beta chain) was captured by sequencing in a study of shared clonotypes between healthy human individuals. Findings and caveats of the study: Blood alone was sampled, and tissue repertoires likely differ.

This clone was picked up one time. The antigen is undetermined. The sequenced material, unsorted PBMC DNA, was run on ten immunoSEQ deep assay plates. Method: immunoSEQ multiplex PCR; TCRdb's copy keeps in-frame clones and lacks some. The sample lists 470,000 or so clones, about 78% occurring once. The source is a woman in her thirties or forties in good health. Some clones in this sample may be carry-over from other donors' samples. Sample: PBMCs.

The CDR3 DNA reads as TGTGCCAGCAGCCGGCGTCTTCGTGGGAGGGCTGGGGAGACCCAGTACTTC. Translated: CASSRRLRGRAGETQYF. The chain links TRBV7-9 to TRBJ2-5, with 7 bases aligning to TRBD2. CDR1 and CDR2 from the germline V gene are SEHNR and FQNEAQ (reference sequence). The CDR3 contains 17 residues. The ends lost 5 bases at V and 5 bases at J; junction bases unmatched: 17.